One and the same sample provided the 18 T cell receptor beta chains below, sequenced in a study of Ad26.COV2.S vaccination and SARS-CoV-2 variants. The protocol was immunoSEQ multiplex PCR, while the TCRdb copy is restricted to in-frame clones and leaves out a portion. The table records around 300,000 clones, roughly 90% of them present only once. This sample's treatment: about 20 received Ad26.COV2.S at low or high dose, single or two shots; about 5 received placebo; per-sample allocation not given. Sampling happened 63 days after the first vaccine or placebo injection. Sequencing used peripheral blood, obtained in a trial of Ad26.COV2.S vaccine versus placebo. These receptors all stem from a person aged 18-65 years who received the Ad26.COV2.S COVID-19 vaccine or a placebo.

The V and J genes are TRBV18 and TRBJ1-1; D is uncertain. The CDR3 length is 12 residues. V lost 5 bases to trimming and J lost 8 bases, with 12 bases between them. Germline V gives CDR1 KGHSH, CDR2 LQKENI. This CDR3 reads CASSTLAGEAFF. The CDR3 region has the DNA TGTGCCAGCTCAACTTTGGCAGGAGAAGCTTTCTTT. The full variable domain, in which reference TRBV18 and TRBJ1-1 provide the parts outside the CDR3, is NAGVMQNPRHLVRRRGQEARLRCSPMKGHSHVYWYRQLPEEGLKFMVYLQKENIIDESGMPKERFSAEFPKEGPSILRIQQVVRGDSAAYFCASSTLAGEAFFGQGTRLTVV.

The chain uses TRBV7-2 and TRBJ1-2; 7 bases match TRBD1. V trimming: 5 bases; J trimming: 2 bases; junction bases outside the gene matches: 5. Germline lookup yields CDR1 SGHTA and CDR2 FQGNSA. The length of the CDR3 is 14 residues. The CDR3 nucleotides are TGTGCCAGCAGCGCCGCACAGGGGAACTATGGCTACACCTTC. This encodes CASSAAQGNYGYTF.

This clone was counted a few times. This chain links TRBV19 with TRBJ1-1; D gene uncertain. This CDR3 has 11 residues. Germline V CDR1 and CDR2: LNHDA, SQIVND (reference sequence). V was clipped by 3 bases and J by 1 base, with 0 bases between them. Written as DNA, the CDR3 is TGTGCCAGTAGTATGAACACTGAAGCTTTCTTT. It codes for CASSMNTEAFF.

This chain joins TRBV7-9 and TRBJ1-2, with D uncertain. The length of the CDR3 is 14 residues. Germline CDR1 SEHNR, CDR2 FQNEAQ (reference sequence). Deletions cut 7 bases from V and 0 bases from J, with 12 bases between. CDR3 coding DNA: TGTGCCAGCACTTTCCCGGGCGCTAACTATGGCTACACCTTC. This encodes CASTFPGANYGYTF.

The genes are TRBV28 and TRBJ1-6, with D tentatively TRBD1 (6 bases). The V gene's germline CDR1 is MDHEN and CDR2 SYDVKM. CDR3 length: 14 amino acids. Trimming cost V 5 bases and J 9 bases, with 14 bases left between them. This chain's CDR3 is CASSTGTFGSPLHF. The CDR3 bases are TGTGCCAGCAGTACCGGGACATTTGGTTCACCCCTCCACTTT.

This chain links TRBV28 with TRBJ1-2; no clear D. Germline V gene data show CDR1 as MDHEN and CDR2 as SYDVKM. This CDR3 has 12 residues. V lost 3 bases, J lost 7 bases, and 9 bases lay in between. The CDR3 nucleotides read TGTGCCAGCAGTTTCCCCTCTATTGGCTACACCTTC. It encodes CASSFPSIGYTF.

This CDR3 reads CAWSRVRRVGNTEAFF. CDR3 DNA sequence: TGTGCCTGGAGTCGGGTTAGGAGGGTGGGGAACACTGAAGCTTTCTTT. The J gene is TRBJ1-1, the V gene TRBV30, with D hard to call. The V gene lost 2 bases and the J gene lost 1 base, with 17 bases spanning the gap. The CDR3 sequence is 16 residues long. Per the germline V gene, CDR1 is GTSNPN and CDR2 is SVGIG (reference sequence).

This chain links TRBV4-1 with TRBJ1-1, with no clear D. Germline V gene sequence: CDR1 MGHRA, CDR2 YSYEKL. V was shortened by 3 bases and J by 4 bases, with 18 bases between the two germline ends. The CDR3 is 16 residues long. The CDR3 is CASSHNPHTTATEAFF. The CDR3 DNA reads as TGCGCCAGCAGCCATAATCCCCACACCACGGCCACTGAAGCTTTCTTT.

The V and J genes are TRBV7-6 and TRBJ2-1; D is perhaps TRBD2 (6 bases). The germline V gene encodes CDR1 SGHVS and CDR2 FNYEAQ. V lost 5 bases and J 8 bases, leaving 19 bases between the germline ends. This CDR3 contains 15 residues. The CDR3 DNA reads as TGTGCCAGCAGCCTCCTACCGGGAGCGGAGGATGAGCAGTTCTTC. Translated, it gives CASSLLPGAEDEQFF.

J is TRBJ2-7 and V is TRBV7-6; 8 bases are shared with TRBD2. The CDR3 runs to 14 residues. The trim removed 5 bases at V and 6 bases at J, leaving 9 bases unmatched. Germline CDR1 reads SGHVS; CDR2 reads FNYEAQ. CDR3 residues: CASSAGGGGPEQYF. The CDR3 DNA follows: TGTGCCAGCAGCGCGGGGGGCGGCGGGCCCGAGCAGTACTTC. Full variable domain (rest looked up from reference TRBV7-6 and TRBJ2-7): GAGVSQSPRYKVTKRGQDVALRCDPISGHVSLYWYRQALGQGPEFLTYFNYEAQQDKSGLPNDRFSAERPEGSISTLTIQRTEQRDSAMYRCASSAGGGGPEQYFGPGTRLTVT.

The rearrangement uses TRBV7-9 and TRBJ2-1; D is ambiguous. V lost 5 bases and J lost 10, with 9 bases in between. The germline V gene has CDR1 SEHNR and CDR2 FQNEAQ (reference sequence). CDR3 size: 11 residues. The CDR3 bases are TGTGCCAGCAGCGACACCTGGGAGCAGTTCTTC. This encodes CASSDTWEQFF.

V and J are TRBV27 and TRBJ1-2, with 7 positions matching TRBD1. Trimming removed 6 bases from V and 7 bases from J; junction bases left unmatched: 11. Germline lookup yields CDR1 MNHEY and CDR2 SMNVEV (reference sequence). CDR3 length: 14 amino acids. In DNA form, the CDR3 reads TGTGCCAGCAGGAACACCGGGGACAGAATTGGCTACACCTTC. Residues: CASRNTGDRIGYTF.

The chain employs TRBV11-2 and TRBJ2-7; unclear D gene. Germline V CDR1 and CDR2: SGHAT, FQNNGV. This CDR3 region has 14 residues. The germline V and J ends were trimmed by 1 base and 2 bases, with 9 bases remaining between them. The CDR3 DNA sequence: TGTGCCAGCAGCTTAGTTGCGAAGCCCTACGAGCAGTACTTC. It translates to CASSLVAKPYEQYF. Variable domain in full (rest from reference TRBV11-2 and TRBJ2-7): EAGVAQSPRYKIIEKRQSVAFWCNPISGHATLYWYQQILGQGPKLLIQFQNNGVVDDSQLPKDRFSAERLKGVDSTLKIQPAKLEDSAVYLCASSLVAKPYEQYFGPGTRLTVT.

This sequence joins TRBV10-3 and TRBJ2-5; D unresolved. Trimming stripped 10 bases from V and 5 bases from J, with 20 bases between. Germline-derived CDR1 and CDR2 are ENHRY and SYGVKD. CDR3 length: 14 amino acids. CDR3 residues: CATPRRSKEETQYF. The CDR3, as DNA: TGTGCCACCCCTAGGCGGTCAAAGGAGGAGACCCAGTACTTC.

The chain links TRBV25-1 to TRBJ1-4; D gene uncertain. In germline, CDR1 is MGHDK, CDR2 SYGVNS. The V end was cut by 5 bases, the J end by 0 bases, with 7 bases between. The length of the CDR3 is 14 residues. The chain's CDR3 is CASSRVATNEKLFF. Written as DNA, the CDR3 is TGTGCCAGCAGTCGGGTGGCAACTAATGAAAAACTGTTTTTT.

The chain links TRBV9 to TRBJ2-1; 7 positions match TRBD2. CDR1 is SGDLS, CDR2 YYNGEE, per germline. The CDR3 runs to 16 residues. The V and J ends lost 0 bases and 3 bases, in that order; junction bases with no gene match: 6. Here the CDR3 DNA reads TGTGCCAGCAGCGTAGAAGCTAGCGGATACTACAATGAGCAGTTCTTC. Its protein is CASSVEASGYYNEQFF.

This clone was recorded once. DNA of the CDR3: TGTGCCAGCAGCCACACCCAGGGGTATAGTCAGTTCTTC. Residues: CASSHTQGYSQFF. The V call is TRBV11-2, the J call TRBJ2-1; perhaps TRBD1 as D (6 bases). This CDR3 has 13 amino acids. From germline, CDR1 is SGHAT and CDR2 FQNNGV. V was clipped by 5 bases and J by 13 bases, with 18 bases between them.

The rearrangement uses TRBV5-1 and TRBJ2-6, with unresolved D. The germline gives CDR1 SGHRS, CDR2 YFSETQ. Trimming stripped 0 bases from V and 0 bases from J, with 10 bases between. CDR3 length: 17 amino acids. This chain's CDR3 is CASSLAGWSSGANVLTF. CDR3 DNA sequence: TGCGCCAGCAGCTTGGCGGGCTGGAGCTCTGGGGCCAACGTCCTGACTTTC.